The clone carrying this TCR beta chain has only one observation. The data originate from a study of technical replicates of blood from a handful of donors. The assay was immunoSEQ multiplex PCR, and TCRdb's table has in-frame clones only and misses some. The table includes roughly 74,000 clones, over 75% detected once. CDR3 length: 15 amino acids. Per germline, CDR1 MNHEY and CDR2 SMNVEV (reference sequence). V dropped 3 bases and J dropped 0 bases, with 8 bases sitting between them. This receptor was taken from a human donor in good health. This sequence joins TRBV27 and TRBJ1-4; no reliable D call. Source material: T cells isolated from PBMCs. The CDR3 loop is CASSLILATNEKLFF. CDR3 nucleotides: TGTGCCAGCAGTTTGATACTAGCAACTAATGAAAAACTGTTTTTT.